The sequence of this T cell receptor (beta chain) was determined in a study of blood T cell repertoires in COVID-19. V gave up 3 bases and J gave up 6 bases, with 14 bases separating them. Germline CDR1 MNHEY, CDR2 SMNVEV (reference sequence). The CDR3 length is 15 residues. Sequencing was performed with immunoSEQ multiplex PCR; in TCRdb, only in-frame clones are kept and a portion is missing. The table has a few hundred thousand clones, 88% seen once. This clone was observed a single time. The sequencing sample was made of PBMCs or T cells enriched from blood (not recorded which). The J gene is TRBJ2-2, the V gene TRBV27, with a tentative D call TRBD1 (5 bases). The sequence was collected from a woman in her thirties who had recovered from COVID-19. CDR3 sequence: CASSFKAQGPGELFF. CDR3 nucleotides: TGTGCCAGCAGTTTTAAAGCGCAGGGCCCCGGGGAGCTGTTTTTT.